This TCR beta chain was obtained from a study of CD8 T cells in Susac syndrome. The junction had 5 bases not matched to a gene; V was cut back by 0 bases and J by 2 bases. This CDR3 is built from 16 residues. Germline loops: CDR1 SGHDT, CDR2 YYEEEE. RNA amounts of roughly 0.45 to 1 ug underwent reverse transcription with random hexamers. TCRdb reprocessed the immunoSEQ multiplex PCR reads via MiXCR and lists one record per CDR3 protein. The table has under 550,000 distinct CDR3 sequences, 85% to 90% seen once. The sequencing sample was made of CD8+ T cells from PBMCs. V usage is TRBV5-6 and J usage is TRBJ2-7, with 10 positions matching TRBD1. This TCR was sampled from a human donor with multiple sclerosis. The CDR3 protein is CASSLERTGGPYEQYF. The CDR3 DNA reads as TGTGCCAGCAGCTTGGAACGGACAGGGGGTCCCTACGAGCAGTACTTC.